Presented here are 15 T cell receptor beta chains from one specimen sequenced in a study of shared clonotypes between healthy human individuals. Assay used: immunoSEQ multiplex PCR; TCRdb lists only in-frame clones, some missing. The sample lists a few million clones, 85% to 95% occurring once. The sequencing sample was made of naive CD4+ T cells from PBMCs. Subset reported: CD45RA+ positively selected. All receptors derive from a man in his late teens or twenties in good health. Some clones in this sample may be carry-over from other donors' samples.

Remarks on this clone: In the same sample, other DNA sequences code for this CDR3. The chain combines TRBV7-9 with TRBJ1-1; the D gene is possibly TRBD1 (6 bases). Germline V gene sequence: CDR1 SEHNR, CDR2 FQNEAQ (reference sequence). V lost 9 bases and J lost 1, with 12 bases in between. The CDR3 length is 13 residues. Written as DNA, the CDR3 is TGTGCCAGTTCCCCACAGGGGAACACTGAAGCTTTCTTT. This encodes CASSPQGNTEAFF.

The DNA for the CDR3 is TGCGCCAGCAGCCAAGTTAACTCCTACGAGCAGTACTTC. The encoded protein is CASSQVNSYEQYF. The rearrangement uses TRBV4-1 and TRBJ2-7; no reliable D call. Germline assignment: CDR1 MGHRA and CDR2 YSYEKL. The V gene lost 1 base and the J gene lost 0 bases, with 4 bases spanning the gap. The CDR3 consists of 13 residues.

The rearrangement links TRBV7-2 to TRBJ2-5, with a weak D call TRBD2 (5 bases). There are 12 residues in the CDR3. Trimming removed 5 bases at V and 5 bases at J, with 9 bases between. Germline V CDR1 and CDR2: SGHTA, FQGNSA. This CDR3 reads CASSPRGETQYF. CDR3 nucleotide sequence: TGTGCCAGCAGCCCCCGAGGGGAGACCCAGTACTTC.

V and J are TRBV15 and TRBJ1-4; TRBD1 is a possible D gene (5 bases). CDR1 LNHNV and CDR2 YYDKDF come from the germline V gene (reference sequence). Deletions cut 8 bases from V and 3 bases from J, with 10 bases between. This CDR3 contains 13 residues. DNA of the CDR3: TGTGCCACCTGCCGGGGACCTAATGAAAAACTGTTTTTT. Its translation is CATCRGPNEKLFF.

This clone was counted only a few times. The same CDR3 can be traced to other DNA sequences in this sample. CDR3 bases: TGTGCCAGCAGGACAGGGGGCGACTATGGCTACACCTTC. Protein sequence: CASRTGGDYGYTF. The chain employs TRBV28 and TRBJ1-2; 10 positions agree with TRBD1. The germline CDR1 and CDR2 sequences are MDHEN and SYDVKM. Trimming removed 6 bases from V and 3 bases from J; junction bases left unmatched: 1. The CDR3 totals 13 residues.

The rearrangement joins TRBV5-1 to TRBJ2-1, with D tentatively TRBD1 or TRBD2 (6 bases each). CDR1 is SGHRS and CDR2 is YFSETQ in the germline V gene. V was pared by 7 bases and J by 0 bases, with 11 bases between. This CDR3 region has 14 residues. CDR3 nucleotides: TGCGCCAGCGGGGGCGGGGACTCCTACAATGAGCAGTTCTTC. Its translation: CASGGGDSYNEQFF.

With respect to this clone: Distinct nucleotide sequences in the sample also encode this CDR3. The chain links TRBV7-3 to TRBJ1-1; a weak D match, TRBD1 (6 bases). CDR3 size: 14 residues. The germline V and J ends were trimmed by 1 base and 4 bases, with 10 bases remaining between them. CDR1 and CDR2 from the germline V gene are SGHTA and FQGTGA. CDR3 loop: CASSLKGGGTEAFF. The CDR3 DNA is TGTGCCAGCAGCTTAAAAGGGGGAGGCACTGAAGCTTTCTTT.

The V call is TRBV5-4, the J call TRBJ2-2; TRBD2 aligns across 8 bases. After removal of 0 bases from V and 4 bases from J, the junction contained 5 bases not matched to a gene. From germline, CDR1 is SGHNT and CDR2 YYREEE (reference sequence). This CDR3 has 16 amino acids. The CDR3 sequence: CASSLGGGRTTGELFF. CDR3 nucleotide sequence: TGTGCCAGCAGCTTGGGGGGCGGGAGGACCACCGGGGAGCTGTTTTTT.

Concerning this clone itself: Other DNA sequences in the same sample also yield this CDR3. The CDR3 loop reads CASSLTGVSYEQYF. DNA of the CDR3: TGTGCCAGCAGCTTGACAGGGGTCTCCTACGAGCAGTACTTC. The chain couples TRBV7-3 to TRBJ2-7; 8 nucleotides align to TRBD1. This CDR3 is 14 amino acids long. Per the germline V gene, CDR1 is SGHTA and CDR2 is FQGTGA. Losses at the gene ends were 3 bases for V and 0 bases for J; bases not matched to a gene: 1.

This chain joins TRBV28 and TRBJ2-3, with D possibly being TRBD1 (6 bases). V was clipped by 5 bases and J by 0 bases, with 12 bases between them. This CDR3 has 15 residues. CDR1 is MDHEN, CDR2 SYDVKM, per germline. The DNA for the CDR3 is TGTGCCAGCAGTACACAGGGCCCTAGCACAGATACGCAGTATTTT. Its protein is CASSTQGPSTDTQYF.

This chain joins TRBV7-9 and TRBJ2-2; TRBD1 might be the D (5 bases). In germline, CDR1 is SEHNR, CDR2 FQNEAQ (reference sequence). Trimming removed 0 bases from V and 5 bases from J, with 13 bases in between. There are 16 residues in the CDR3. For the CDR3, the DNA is TGTGCCAGCAGCTTAGCCACCCCAAAGGGGACCGGGGAGCTGTTTTTT. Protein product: CASSLATPKGTGELFF.

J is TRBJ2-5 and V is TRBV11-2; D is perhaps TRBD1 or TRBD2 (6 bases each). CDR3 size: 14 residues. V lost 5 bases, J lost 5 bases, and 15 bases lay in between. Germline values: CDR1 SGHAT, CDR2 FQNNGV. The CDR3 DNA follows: TGTGCCAGCAGCCGCCCCCAGGGGAGGGAGACCCAGTACTTC. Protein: CASSRPQGRETQYF.

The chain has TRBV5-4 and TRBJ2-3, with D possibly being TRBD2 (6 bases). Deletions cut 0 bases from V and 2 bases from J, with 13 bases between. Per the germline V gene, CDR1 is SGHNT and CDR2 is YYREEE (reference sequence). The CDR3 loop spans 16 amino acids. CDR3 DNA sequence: TGTGCCAGCAGCTTGGATGGGGAGGTCCCCACAGATACGCAGTATTTT. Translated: CASSLDGEVPTDTQYF.

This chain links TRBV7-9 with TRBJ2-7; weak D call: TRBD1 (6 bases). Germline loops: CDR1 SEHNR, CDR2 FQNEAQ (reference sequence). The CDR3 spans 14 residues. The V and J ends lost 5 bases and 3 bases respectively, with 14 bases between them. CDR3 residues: CASSLRTERYEQYF. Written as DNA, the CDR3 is TGTGCCAGCAGCCTCCGGACAGAGCGCTACGAGCAGTACTTC.

CDR3 nucleotides: TGTGCCAGCTCACCGGGACAGCCCCACTCTGGGGCCAACGTCCTGACTTTC. Its protein is CASSPGQPHSGANVLTF. The V call is TRBV18, the J call TRBJ2-6; 7 positions match TRBD1. This CDR3 is built from 17 residues. After removal of 3 bases from V and 0 bases from J, the junction contained 5 bases not matched to a gene. The germline gives CDR1 KGHSH, CDR2 LQKENI.